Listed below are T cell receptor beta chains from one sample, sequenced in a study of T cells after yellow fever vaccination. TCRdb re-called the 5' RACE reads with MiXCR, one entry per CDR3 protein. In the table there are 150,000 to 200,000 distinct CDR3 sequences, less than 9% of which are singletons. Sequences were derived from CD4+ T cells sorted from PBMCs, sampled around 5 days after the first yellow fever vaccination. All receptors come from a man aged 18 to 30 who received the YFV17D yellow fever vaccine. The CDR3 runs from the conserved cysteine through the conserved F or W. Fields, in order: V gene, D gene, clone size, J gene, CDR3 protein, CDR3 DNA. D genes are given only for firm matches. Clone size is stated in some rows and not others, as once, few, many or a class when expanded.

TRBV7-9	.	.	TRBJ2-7	CASSPTRDIYEQYF	TGTGCCAGCAGCCCCACCCGGGACATCTACGAGCAGTACTTC
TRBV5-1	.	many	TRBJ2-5	CASSPGDRQETQYF	TGCGCCAGCAGCCCCGGCGACAGGCAAGAGACCCAGTACTTC
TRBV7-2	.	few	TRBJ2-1	CASSLEYGIQFF	TGTGCCAGCAGCTTAGAGTACGGGATTCAGTTCTTC
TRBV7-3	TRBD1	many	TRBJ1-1	CASQGQANTEAFF	TGTGCCAGCCAAGGACAGGCTAACACTGAAGCTTTCTTT
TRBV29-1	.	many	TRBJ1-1	CSVELYSGEAFF	TGCAGCGTTGAATTATATTCCGGTGAAGCTTTCTTT
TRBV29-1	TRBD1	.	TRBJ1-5	CSVQQGARGQPQHF	TGCAGCGTTCAACAGGGGGCGCGAGGTCAGCCCCAGCATTTT
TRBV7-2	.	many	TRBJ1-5	CASSFLTSGRSWAQHF	TGTGCCAGCAGCTTCCTAACGTCAGGGCGATCGTGGGCCCAGCATTTT
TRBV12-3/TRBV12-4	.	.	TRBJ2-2	CASRRAGSNTGELFF	TGTGCCAGCCGCCGGGCAGGCTCGAACACCGGGGAGCTGTTTTTT
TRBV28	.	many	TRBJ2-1	CASSFFRGTGKVRGNEQFF	TGTGCCAGCAGTTTTTTCCGGGGAACAGGGAAGGTGAGAGGCAATGAGCAGTTCTTC
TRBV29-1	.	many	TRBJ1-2	CSVEVLQTYGYTF	TGCAGCGTTGAAGTTTTACAGACCTATGGCTACACCTTC
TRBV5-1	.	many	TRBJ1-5	CASSFTGEGNQPQHF	TGCGCCAGCAGCTTCACCGGGGAAGGCAATCAGCCCCAGCATTTT
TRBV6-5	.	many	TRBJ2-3	CASSYLRAQYF	TGTGCCAGCAGTTACTTGAGGGCGCAGTATTTT
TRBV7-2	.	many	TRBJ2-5	CAILGGAGTQYF	TGTGCCATCTTGGGGGGCGCGGGGACCCAGTACTTC
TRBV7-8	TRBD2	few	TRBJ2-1	CASRGTSGSSYNEQFF	TGTGCCAGCAGAGGAACTAGCGGTAGCTCCTACAATGAGCAGTTCTTC
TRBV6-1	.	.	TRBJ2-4	CASSPGVAKNIQYF	TGTGCCAGCAGTCCCGGGGTGGCCAAAAACATTCAGTACTTC
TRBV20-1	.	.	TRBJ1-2	CSARAPNYGYTF	TGCAGTGCTAGAGCCCCTAACTATGGCTACACCTTC
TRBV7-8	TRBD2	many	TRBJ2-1	CASSASGLADGEQFF	TGTGCCAGCAGCGCTTCAGGACTAGCGGACGGTGAGCAGTTCTTC
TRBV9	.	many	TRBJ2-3	CASSVVAGPTDTQYF	TGTGCCAGCAGCGTAGTGGCAGGGCCCACAGATACGCAGTATTTT
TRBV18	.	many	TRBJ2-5	CASSPPVTKETQYF	TGTGCCAGCTCACCACCGGTTACCAAAGAGACCCAGTACTTC
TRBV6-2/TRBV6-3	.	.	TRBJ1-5	CASSSPAGYGQPQHF	TGTGCCAGCAGCTCCCCGGCAGGGTACGGTCAGCCCCAGCATTTT
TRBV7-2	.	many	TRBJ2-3	CASSSPLGRTTDTQYF	TGTGCCAGCAGCTCCCCTTTGGGACGGACCACAGATACGCAGTATTTT
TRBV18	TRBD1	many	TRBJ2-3	CASSLPGTATDTQYF	TGTGCCAGCTCACTCCCCGGGACAGCCACAGATACGCAGTATTTT
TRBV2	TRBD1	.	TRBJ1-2	CASRELQGANGYTF	TGTGCCAGCAGGGAGTTACAGGGGGCAAATGGCTACACCTTC
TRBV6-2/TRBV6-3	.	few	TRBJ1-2	CASRTALRGYTF	TGTGCCAGCAGAACAGCTCTACGTGGCTACACCTTC
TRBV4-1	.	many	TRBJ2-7	CASSPHPRDGSYEQYF	TGCGCCAGCAGCCCCCATCCTCGGGACGGCTCCTACGAGCAGTACTTC
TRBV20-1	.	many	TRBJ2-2	CSARGTGTYTGELFF	TGCAGTGCTAGAGGGACCGGGACCTACACCGGGGAGCTGTTTTTT
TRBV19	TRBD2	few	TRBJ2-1	CASSYTSGGIDEQFF	TGTGCCAGTAGCTACACTAGCGGGGGGATCGATGAGCAGTTCTTC
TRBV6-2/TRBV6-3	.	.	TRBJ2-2	CASRSPHDYTGELFF	TGTGCCAGCAGATCTCCTCATGACTACACCGGGGAGCTGTTTTTT
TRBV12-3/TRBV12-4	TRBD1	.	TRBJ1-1	CASSQQGLSTEAFF	TGTGCCAGCAGTCAACAGGGGCTGAGCACTGAAGCTTTCTTT
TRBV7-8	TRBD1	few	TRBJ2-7	CASSSARGLYQQYF	TGTGCCAGCAGCTCAGCCAGGGGGTTGTACCAGCAGTACTTC
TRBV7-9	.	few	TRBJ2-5	CASSESRSGQETQYF	TGTGCCAGCAGCGAAAGTAGGTCAGGCCAAGAGACCCAGTACTTC
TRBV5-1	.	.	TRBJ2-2	CASSLGQTTGELFF	TGCGCCAGCAGCTTGGGACAGACTACCGGGGAGCTGTTTTTT
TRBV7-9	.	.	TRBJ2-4	CATSFLLAKNIQYF	TGTGCCACCAGCTTTCTTCTAGCCAAAAACATTCAGTACTTC
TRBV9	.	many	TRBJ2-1	CASSVEGRNNEQFF	TGTGCCAGCAGCGTAGAGGGCAGAAACAATGAGCAGTTCTTC
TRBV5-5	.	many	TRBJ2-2	CASSLGSPNTGELFF	TGTGCCAGCAGCTTAGGCAGTCCAAACACCGGGGAGCTGTTTTTT
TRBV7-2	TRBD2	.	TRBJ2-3	CASSSNRGGLDTQYF	TGTGCCAGCAGCTCGAATCGCGGGGGTCTAGATACGCAGTATTTT
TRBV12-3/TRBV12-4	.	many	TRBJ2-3	CASSLGGPLTDTQYF	TGTGCCAGCAGTTTAGGTGGGCCCCTCACAGATACGCAGTATTTT
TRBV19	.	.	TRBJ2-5	CASRPMTASQETQYF	TGTGCCAGTAGGCCTATGACAGCCTCCCAAGAGACCCAGTACTTC
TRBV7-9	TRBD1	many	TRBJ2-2	CASSFGTATGELFF	TGTGCCAGCAGCTTCGGGACAGCCACCGGGGAGCTGTTTTTT
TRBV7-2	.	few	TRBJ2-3	CASSLLGPPVNTQYF	TGTGCCAGCAGCTTACTAGGGCCTCCCGTGAATACGCAGTATTTT
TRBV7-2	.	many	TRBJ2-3	CASSRSRADTQYF	TGTGCCAGCAGCCGATCTAGAGCAGATACGCAGTATTTT
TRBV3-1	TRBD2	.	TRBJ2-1	CASSQSLGLAGGDEQFF	TGTGCCAGCAGCCAAAGCCTGGGACTAGCGGGGGGCGATGAGCAGTTCTTC
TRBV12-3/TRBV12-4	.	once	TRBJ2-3	CASSFQGGTDTQYF	TGTGCCAGCAGTTTTCAAGGTGGCACAGATACGCAGTATTTT
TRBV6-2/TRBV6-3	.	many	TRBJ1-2	CASSYSARELYGYTF	TGTGCCAGCAGTTACTCCGCCCGGGAACTCTATGGCTACACCTTC
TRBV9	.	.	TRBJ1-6	CASSGGGGSYNSPLHF	TGTGCCAGCAGCGGGGGGGGGGGATCCTATAATTCACCCCTCCACTTT